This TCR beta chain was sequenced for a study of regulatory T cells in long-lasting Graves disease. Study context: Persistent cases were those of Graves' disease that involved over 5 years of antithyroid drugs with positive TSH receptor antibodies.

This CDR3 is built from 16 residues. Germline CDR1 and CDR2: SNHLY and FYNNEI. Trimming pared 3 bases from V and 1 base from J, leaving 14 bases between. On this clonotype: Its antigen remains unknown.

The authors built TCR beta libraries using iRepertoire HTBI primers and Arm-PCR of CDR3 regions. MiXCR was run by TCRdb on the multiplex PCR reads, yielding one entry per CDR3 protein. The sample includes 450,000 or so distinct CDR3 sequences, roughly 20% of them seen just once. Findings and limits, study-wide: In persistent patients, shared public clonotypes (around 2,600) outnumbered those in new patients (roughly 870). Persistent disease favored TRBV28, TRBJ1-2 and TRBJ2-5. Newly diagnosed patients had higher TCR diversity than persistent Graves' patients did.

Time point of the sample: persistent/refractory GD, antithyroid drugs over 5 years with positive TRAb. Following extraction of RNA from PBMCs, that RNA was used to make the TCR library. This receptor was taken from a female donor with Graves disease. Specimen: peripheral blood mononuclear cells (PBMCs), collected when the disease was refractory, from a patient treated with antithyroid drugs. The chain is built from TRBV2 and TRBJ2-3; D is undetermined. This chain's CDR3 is CASSDGGPRGTDTQYF. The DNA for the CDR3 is TGTGCCAGCAGTGATGGTGGACCACGAGGCACAGATACGCAGTATTTT.